This T cell receptor (beta chain) was sequenced for a study of T cell responses to AZD1222 COVID-19 vaccine. Study at large: Second-dose groups at about 4 or about 12 weeks were pooled.

The protocol was immunoSEQ multiplex PCR, while the TCRdb copy is restricted to in-frame clones and leaves out a portion. This sample yields over 65,000 clones, of which almost 80% are seen a single time; around 21% belongs to the top ten. In the case of this clone: No antigen is known for it.

Study-wide results and caveats: The study reported that nearly half of spike-specific TCRs target unmutated variant regions. Spike was spanned by vaccine-associated CD4 TCRs, with dominance at 160-218 and 743-854. Donors in the cohort were predominantly white British and more often female, and clonal diversity was possibly underestimated.

Source: peripheral blood, taken on day 0 of AZD1222 vaccination. This TCR was recovered from an adult in good health.

The CDR3 reads CASGPQPPGQGDEQFF. The CDR3 nucleotides are TGCGCCAGCGGACCTCAACCACCGGGACAGGGGGATGAGCAGTTCTTC. This chain joins TRBV5-1 and TRBJ2-1; the match to TRBD1 covers 11 bases. From germline, CDR1 is SGHRS and CDR2 YFSETQ. V trimming: 7 bases; J trimming: 8 bases; junction bases outside the gene matches: 14. The CDR3 loop spans 16 amino acids.